Below, 27 T cell receptor beta chains from the same sample are listed, as sequenced in a study of shared clonotypes between healthy human individuals. Clones were read by immunoSEQ multiplex PCR, and TCRdb kept only the in-frame ones, dropping some. The table has 600,000 to 700,000 clones, about 80% seen once. Sequencing was done on a sample of memory CD4+ T cells sorted from blood. Subset reported: CD45RA-negative fraction. These receptors originate from a woman younger than 45 in good health.

This chain joins TRBV29-1 and TRBJ1-3, with a weak D call TRBD1 (6 bases). Trimming removed 4 bases at V and 2 bases at J, with 12 bases between. This CDR3 spans 14 amino acids. The germline V gene has CDR1 SQVTM and CDR2 ANQGSEA. CDR3 DNA sequence: TGCAGCGTTGCGGGACAAGGTACTGGAAACACCATATATTTT. Translated, it gives CSVAGQGTGNTIYF.

The chain recombines TRBV29-1 with TRBJ2-5, with D tentatively TRBD2 (6 bases). The end of the DNA aligns better with TRBJ2-7, so the J call may be wrong. Germline CDR1 and CDR2: SQVTM and ANQGSEA. This CDR3 contains 11 residues. CDR3 region: CSVEKTSEQYF. The CDR3 DNA reads as TGCAGCGTTGAGAAGACTAGCGAGCAGTACTTC.

V is TRBV28 and J is TRBJ2-7; possible D gene TRBD2, 6 bases. The length of the CDR3 is 13 residues. V was trimmed by 7 bases and J by 7 bases, leaving 17 bases between them. Germline V gene sequence: CDR1 MDHEN, CDR2 SYDVKM. CDR3 region: CASTVADPGEQYF. Here the CDR3 DNA reads TGTGCCAGCACCGTAGCGGATCCGGGTGAGCAGTACTTC.

The chain combines TRBV18 with TRBJ1-1; no firm D call. V gave up 3 bases and J gave up 1 base, with 12 bases separating them. The germline CDR1 and CDR2 sequences are KGHSH and LQKENI. The CDR3 extends over 15 amino acids. CDR3 in DNA: TGTGCCAGCTCACCGGGAGCGGATGGGAACACTGAAGCTTTCTTT. It encodes CASSPGADGNTEAFF.

This chain joins TRBV6-1 and TRBJ2-1; no definite D call. The CDR3 spans 14 residues. Germline CDR1 MNHNS, CDR2 SASEGT. Deletions cut 3 bases from V and 2 bases from J, with 8 bases between. This CDR3 is CASSDVQPYNEQFF. CDR3 DNA sequence: TGTGCCAGCAGTGATGTACAGCCCTACAATGAGCAGTTCTTC.

Concerning this clone itself: In the same sample, other DNA sequences code for this CDR3. The CDR3 region is CSASGGGYTF. The CDR3 DNA reads TGCAGTGCTTCCGGAGGTGGCTACACCTTC. The chain couples TRBV20-1 to TRBJ1-2; no reliable D call. The CDR3 extends over 10 amino acids. The V gene's germline CDR1 is DFQATT and CDR2 SNEGSKA (reference sequence). The V gene lost 5 bases and the J gene lost 7 bases, with 8 bases spanning the gap.

The chain is built from TRBV5-1 and TRBJ1-5; D unresolved. This CDR3 has 15 amino acids. V was shortened by 1 base and J by 1 base, with 9 bases between the two germline ends. Looked up from germline, CDR1 is SGHRS and CDR2 is YFSETQ. CDR3 region: CASSLSSGSNQPQHF. CDR3 nucleotide sequence: TGCGCCAGCAGCTTGTCTTCAGGAAGCAATCAGCCCCAGCATTTT.

This chain connects TRBV27 to TRBJ1-2; 9 bases align to TRBD1. J was trimmed by 5 bases and V by 6 bases; bases with no gene match: 7. Germline V CDR1 and CDR2: MNHEY, SMNVEV (reference sequence). This CDR3 has 14 amino acids. CDR3: CASSRGQGLYGYTF. The CDR3, as DNA: TGTGCCAGCAGCCGGGGACAGGGTCTATATGGCTACACCTTC.

As for this clone: Other DNA sequences from this sample encode an identical CDR3 as well. This rearrangement joins TRBV28 to TRBJ1-5; perhaps TRBD1 as D (6 bases). Trimming shortened V by 0 bases and J by 4 bases, and 7 bases separated the two germline ends. CDR1 is MDHEN and CDR2 is SYDVKM in the germline V gene. The CDR3 covers 14 residues. The CDR3 protein is CASSLWGANQPQHF. The CDR3, as DNA: TGTGCCAGCAGTTTATGGGGGGCTAATCAGCCCCAGCATTTT.

The chain carries TRBV13 and TRBJ2-7; 11 nucleotides match TRBD2. CDR1 PRHDT and CDR2 FYEKMQ come from the germline V gene (reference sequence). The CDR3 is 14 residues long. V trimming: 4 bases; J trimming: 2 bases; junction bases outside the gene matches: 1. CDR3: CASSSSGGTYEQYF. The DNA of the CDR3 is TGTGCCAGCAGCTCTAGCGGGGGGACCTACGAGCAGTACTTC.

This sequence joins TRBV15 and TRBJ1-1; 8 bases are shared with TRBD1. J was trimmed by 1 base and V by 2 bases; bases with no gene match: 6. In germline, CDR1 is LNHNV, CDR2 YYDKDF (reference sequence). CDR3 length: 16 residues. CDR3 DNA sequence: TGTGCCACCAGCAGACTGACAGGGGAATGGAACACTGAAGCTTTCTTT. Its translation is CATSRLTGEWNTEAFF.

This chain links TRBV6-6 with TRBJ2-7; 7 bases match TRBD1. The V gene end was trimmed by 2 bases and the J gene end by 6 bases; junction bases not matched to a gene: 4. Germline lookup yields CDR1 MNHNY and CDR2 SVGAGI (reference sequence). The CDR3 extends over 13 amino acids. CDR3 sequence reads: CASSYDRALEQYF. The CDR3 coding sequence is TGTGCCAGCAGTTACGACAGGGCTCTCGAGCAGTACTTC.

About this clone: Within the sample, other DNA sequences also encode this same CDR3. The chain uses TRBV14 and TRBJ1-1, with no clear D. The CDR3 consists of 12 residues. Germline values: CDR1 SGHDN, CDR2 FVKESK. The V end lost 1 base, the J end lost 5 bases, and 5 bases lay between the germline ends. The CDR3 reads CASSQGWTEAFF. The CDR3 DNA is TGTGCCAGCAGCCAAGGGTGGACTGAAGCTTTCTTT.

This clone has only a few counts. V usage is TRBV23-1 and J usage is TRBJ2-1; 7 nucleotides line up with TRBD1. TRBV23-1 is placed among ORFs of uncertain function. The CDR3 has 19 residues. Germline trimming cut 0 bases from V and 2 bases from J; bases unmatched to any gene: 13. The CDR3 protein is CASSQSVDCSTGAYNEQFF. Written as DNA, the CDR3 is TGCGCCAGCAGTCAATCGGTTGATTGTAGCACAGGGGCCTACAATGAGCAGTTCTTC.

This chain links TRBV28 with TRBJ1-5, with D tentatively TRBD1 (5 bases). V was clipped by 1 base and J by 0 bases, with 16 bases between them. The CDR3 covers 18 residues. Germline lookup yields CDR1 MDHEN and CDR2 SYDVKM. The CDR3 here is CASSLSVAGRYSNQPQHF. CDR3 DNA: TGTGCCAGCAGTTTATCGGTGGCAGGGAGGTATAGCAATCAGCCCCAGCATTTT. Based on the CDR3 plus reference TRBV28 and TRBJ1-5, the full variable domain is DVKVTQSSRYLVKRTGEKVFLECVQDMDHENMFWYRQDPGLGLRLIYFSYDVKMKEKGDIPEGYSVSREKKERFSLILESASTNQTSMYLCASSLSVAGRYSNQPQHFGDGTRLSIL.

This clone was detected only a few times. This chain joins TRBV5-6 and TRBJ1-5, with D perhaps TRBD1 (5 bases). Germline CDR1 SGHDT, CDR2 YYEEEE. V lost 4 bases to trimming and J lost 0 bases, with 20 bases between them. The CDR3 has 18 amino acids. The DNA for the CDR3 is TGTGCCAGCAGCCCGGCTCGGGACTCCCATAATAGCAATCAGCCCCAGCATTTT. Translating it yields CASSPARDSHNSNQPQHF.

The chain has TRBV25-1 and TRBJ1-3, with D tentatively TRBD1 (6 bases). From germline, CDR1 is MGHDK and CDR2 SYGVNS. The V gene lost 5 bases and the J gene lost 0 bases, with 11 bases spanning the gap. CDR3 size: 15 residues. CDR3 nucleotide sequence: TGTGCCAGCAGTCCGGGACAAATCTCTGGAAACACCATATATTTT. Protein: CASSPGQISGNTIYF.

The rearrangement links TRBV6-1 to TRBJ2-3, with D tentatively TRBD2 (7 bases). The CDR3 is 13 amino acids. V was clipped by 10 bases and J by 2 bases, with 13 bases between them. Germline V lookup: CDR1 MNHNS, CDR2 SASEGT. This CDR3 reads CATKGGHTDTQYF. CDR3 nucleotides: TGTGCCACCAAGGGGGGGCACACAGATACGCAGTATTTT.

The chain couples TRBV29-1 to TRBJ2-3, with a weak D call TRBD2 (6 bases). Germline V gene data show CDR1 as SQVTM and CDR2 as ANQGSEA. With 6 bases removed from V and 6 bases from J, the gap between germline ends came to 19 bases. This CDR3 spans 14 amino acids. DNA for the CDR3: TGCAGCGTCCGCGGGACCACTAATTCTGATACGCAGTATTTT. Translation gives CSVRGTTNSDTQYF.

The genes are TRBV6-1 and TRBJ2-7; 7 bases map to TRBD1. V lost 0 bases to trimming and J lost 2 bases; unmatched junction nucleotides: 10. Germline V gives CDR1 MNHNS, CDR2 SASEGT. The CDR3 length is 17 residues. The chain's CDR3 is CASSEASYRQGPYEQYF. CDR3 bases: TGTGCCAGCAGTGAAGCGTCATACCGACAGGGACCCTACGAGCAGTACTTC.

This clone was recorded only once. V gene TRBV6-4 combines with J gene TRBJ1-4; unclear D gene. The CDR3 sequence is 13 residues long. Germline loops: CDR1 MRHNA, CDR2 SNTAGT. Trimming took off 4 bases at V and 8 bases at J, with 11 bases between the two ends. The CDR3 region is CASSVGRGEKLFF. In nucleotides, the CDR3 is TGTGCCAGCAGTGTGGGAAGAGGCGAAAAACTGTTTTTT.

Comments on this clone: The same CDR3 can be traced to other DNA sequences in this sample. V and J are TRBV6-5 and TRBJ1-1; D unclear. V was trimmed by 2 bases and J by 1 base, leaving 5 bases between them. The CDR3 is made up of 13 amino acids. The germline CDR1 and CDR2 sequences are MNHEY and SVGAGI. The CDR3 loop is CASSYNRNTEAFF. The CDR3, as DNA: TGTGCCAGCAGTTACAACCGGAACACTGAAGCTTTCTTT.

This clone has just a few counts. The V gene is TRBV5-5, the J gene TRBJ2-1, with 8 bases lining up with TRBD2. The germline CDR1 and CDR2 sequences are SGHKS and YYEKEE (reference sequence). V lost 1 base and J lost 4; bases outside the gene matches: 4. The CDR3 sequence is 15 residues long. The CDR3: CASSLNSGTYNEQFF. CDR3 bases: TGTGCCAGCAGCTTGAATAGCGGGACGTACAATGAGCAGTTCTTC.

The chain uses TRBV9 and TRBJ1-5, with D unclear. V was pared by 4 bases and J by 1 base, with 15 bases between. The CDR3 has 16 amino acids. In germline, CDR1 is SGDLS, CDR2 YYNGEE. CDR3 coding DNA: TGTGCCAGCAGCCCAAGCGGGGTGCCGAGCAATCAGCCCCAGCATTTT. The encoded protein is CASSPSGVPSNQPQHF.

This chain uses TRBV25-1 with TRBJ2-5; D is perhaps TRBD2 (7 bases). The CDR3 consists of 15 residues. Looked up from germline, CDR1 is MGHDK and CDR2 is SYGVNS. Trimming took 5 bases from V and 4 from J, leaving 17 bases between them. CDR3 DNA sequence: TGTGCCAGCAGTCATAGGGGGGGGGCGTCAGAGACCCAGTACTTC. Its translation is CASSHRGGASETQYF.

This clone has a count of ten or more. The same CDR3 also results from other DNA sequences found in this sample. This chain links TRBV5-1 with TRBJ2-3; D tentatively reads TRBD1 or TRBD2 (5 bases each). Trimming removed 2 bases at V and 2 bases at J, with 9 bases between. This CDR3 comprises 14 residues. Germline values: CDR1 SGHRS, CDR2 YFSETQ. In DNA form, the CDR3 reads TGCGCCAGCAGCTTAGGGGAGATCACAGATACGCAGTATTTT. Encoded protein: CASSLGEITDTQYF.

The gene calls are TRBV6-6 and TRBJ1-1; 10 nucleotides agree with TRBD1. V lost 7 bases and J lost 1; bases outside the gene matches: 6. The CDR3 sequence is 15 residues long. Germline V gives CDR1 MNHNY, CDR2 SVGAGI (reference sequence). Here the CDR3 reads CASTDGDRGNTEAFF. CDR3 sequence (DNA): TGTGCCAGCACCGACGGGGACAGGGGGAACACTGAAGCTTTCTTT.